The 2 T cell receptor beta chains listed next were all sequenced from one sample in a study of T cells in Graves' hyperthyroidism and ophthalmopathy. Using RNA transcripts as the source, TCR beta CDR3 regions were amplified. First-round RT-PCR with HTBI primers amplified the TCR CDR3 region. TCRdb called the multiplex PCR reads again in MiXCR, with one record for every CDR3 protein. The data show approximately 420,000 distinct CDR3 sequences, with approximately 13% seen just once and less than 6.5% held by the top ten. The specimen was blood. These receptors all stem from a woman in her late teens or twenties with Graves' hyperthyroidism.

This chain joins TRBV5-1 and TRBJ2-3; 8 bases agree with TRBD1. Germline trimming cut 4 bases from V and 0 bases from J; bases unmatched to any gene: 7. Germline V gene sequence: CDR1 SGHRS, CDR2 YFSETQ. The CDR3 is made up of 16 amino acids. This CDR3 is CASSPSGQASTDTQYF. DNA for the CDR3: TGCGCCAGCAGCCCGTCGGGACAGGCAAGCACAGATACGCAGTATTTT.

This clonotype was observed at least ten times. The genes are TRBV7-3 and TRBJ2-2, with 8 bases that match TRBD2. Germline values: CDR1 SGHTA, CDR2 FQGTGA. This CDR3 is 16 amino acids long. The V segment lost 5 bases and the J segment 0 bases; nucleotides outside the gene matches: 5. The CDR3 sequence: CASSPSAGANTGELFF. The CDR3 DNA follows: TGTGCCAGCAGCCCCTCAGCGGGAGCGAACACCGGGGAGCTGTTTTTT. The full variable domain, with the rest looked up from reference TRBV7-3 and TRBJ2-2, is GAGVSQTPSNKVTEKGKYVELRCDPISGHTALYWYRQSLGQGPEFLIYFQGTGAADDSGLPNDRFFAVRPEGSVSTLKIQRTERGDSAVYLCASSPSAGANTGELFFGEGSRLTVL.